A selection of T cell receptor beta chains follows, all from one sample in a study of T cell responses to AZD1222 COVID-19 vaccine. Profiled with immunoSEQ multiplex PCR; TCRdb holds only in-frame clones, not every one. The top ten hold 1.5% to 2% of the sample, which has some 130,000 clones, 75% to 95% seen once. The source was peripheral blood, collected 28 days after the second AZD1222 dose. The source is an adult who received the AZD1222 COVID-19 vaccine. Both conserved end residues are part of each CDR3. The D gene is left open where the match is weak.

V gene: TRBV19; D gene: -; J gene: TRBJ1-6; CDR3 protein: CASSTDPAGNSPLHF
V gene: TRBV11-3; D gene: TRBD1; J gene: TRBJ1-1; CDR3 protein: CASSSGQTNTEAFF
V gene: TRBV3-1/TRBV3-2; D gene: -; J gene: TRBJ1-5; CDR3 protein: CASSQAEGTQPQHF
V gene: TRBV5-1; D gene: -; J gene: TRBJ2-7; CDR3 protein: CASSLVTDLHEQYF
V gene: TRBV5-6; D gene: -; J gene: TRBJ1-1; CDR3 protein: CASSRTVRNSEAFF
V gene: TRBV5-8; D gene: -; J gene: TRBJ2-7; CDR3 protein: CASSLLDYEQYF
V gene: TRBV11-1; D gene: TRBD2; J gene: TRBJ2-1; CDR3 protein: CASSLAPTSADEQFF
V gene: TRBV30; D gene: -; J gene: TRBJ2-3; CDR3 protein: CAWRTVSTDTQYF
V gene: TRBV9; D gene: -; J gene: TRBJ2-2; CDR3 protein: CASSVANPLHGELFF
V gene: TRBV2; D gene: TRBD1; J gene: TRBJ1-2; CDR3 protein: CASRLQGALGYGYTF
V gene: TRBV2; D gene: -; J gene: TRBJ2-7; CDR3 protein: CASNNNYEQYF
V gene: TRBV7-9; D gene: TRBD2; J gene: TRBJ2-3; CDR3 protein: CASSGERDRTDTQYF